The rows below give T cell receptor beta chains drawn from one sample of a study of long-term antiretroviral therapy in people with HIV. Sequencing was performed with immunoSEQ multiplex PCR; in TCRdb, only in-frame clones are kept and a portion is missing. The sample shows tens of thousands of clones, about 96% of them seen only once. This specimen was unsorted PBMCs, taken more than 6 years after starting antiretroviral therapy. Every receptor here comes from a man aged 30-40 years with HIV. Both conserved end residues are part of each CDR3. The D gene is left open where the match is weak.

CDR3: CASSYMGTQYF; DNA: TGTGCCAGCAGTTACATGGGGACCCAGTACTTC; length: 11; D: .; J: TRBJ2-5; V: TRBV6-5
CDR3: CASSPTGGTEAFF; DNA: TGTGCCAGCAGCCCAACAGGGGGCACTGAAGCTTTCTTT; length: 13; D: TRBD1; J: TRBJ1-1; V: TRBV6-5
CDR3: CAISDPGGDSYGYTF; DNA: TGTGCCATCAGTGATCCCGGGGGGGATAGTTATGGCTACACCTTC; length: 15; D: .; J: TRBJ1-2; V: TRBV10-3
CDR3: CASSVGLAEWETQYF; DNA: TGTGCCAGCAGCGTCGGTCTAGCGGAGTGGGAGACCCAGTACTTC; length: 15; D: TRBD2; J: TRBJ2-5; V: TRBV9
CDR3: CASSRSYEQYF; DNA: TGTGCCAGCAGCCGATCCTACGAGCAGTACTTC; length: 11; D: .; J: TRBJ2-7; V: TRBV14
CDR3: CAWSVDGPNLPNSPLHF; DNA: TGTGCCTGGAGTGTAGATGGCCCGAATTTACCTAATTCACCCCTCCACTTT; length: 17; D: .; J: TRBJ1-6; V: TRBV30
CDR3: CATSRGGGGRGPDTQYF; DNA: TGTGCCACCAGCAGGGGAGGGGGCGGGAGAGGGCCAGATACGCAGTATTTT; length: 17; D: .; J: TRBJ2-3; V: TRBV15
CDR3: CAWSAGQYNSPLHF; DNA: TGTGCCTGGAGTGCGGGGCAGTATAATTCACCCCTCCACTTT; length: 14; D: .; J: TRBJ1-6; V: TRBV30
CDR3: CASSLDRALNTEAFF; DNA: TGTGCCAGCAGTCTCGACAGGGCCCTGAACACTGAAGCTTTCTTT; length: 15; D: TRBD1; J: TRBJ1-1; V: TRBV6-5
CDR3: CASSVGPGQSFYGYTF; DNA: TGTGCCAGTAGTGTCGGACCGGGACAGTCCTTCTATGGCTACACCTTC; length: 16; D: TRBD1; J: TRBJ1-2; V: TRBV19
CDR3: CASSLTAGGYNEQFF; DNA: TGTGCCAGCAGCCTCACAGCGGGGGGCTACAATGAGCAGTTCTTC; length: 15; D: TRBD2; J: TRBJ2-1; V: TRBV7-3
CDR3: CASSLGNSGRYYNEQFF; DNA: TGTGCCAGCAGCTTAGGGAATAGCGGGAGGTATTACAATGAGCAGTTCTTC; length: 17; D: TRBD2; J: TRBJ2-1; V: TRBV7-9
CDR3: CASSLSGFRDRGKWHQPQHF; DNA: TGTGCCAGCAGTTTATCGGGATTTCGGGACAGGGGAAAATGGCATCAGCCCCAGCATTTT; length: 20; D: TRBD1; J: TRBJ1-5; V: TRBV27
CDR3: CSVPEGTGYGYTF; DNA: TGCAGCGTTCCCGAAGGGACAGGCTATGGCTACACCTTC; length: 13; D: TRBD1; J: TRBJ1-2; V: TRBV29-1